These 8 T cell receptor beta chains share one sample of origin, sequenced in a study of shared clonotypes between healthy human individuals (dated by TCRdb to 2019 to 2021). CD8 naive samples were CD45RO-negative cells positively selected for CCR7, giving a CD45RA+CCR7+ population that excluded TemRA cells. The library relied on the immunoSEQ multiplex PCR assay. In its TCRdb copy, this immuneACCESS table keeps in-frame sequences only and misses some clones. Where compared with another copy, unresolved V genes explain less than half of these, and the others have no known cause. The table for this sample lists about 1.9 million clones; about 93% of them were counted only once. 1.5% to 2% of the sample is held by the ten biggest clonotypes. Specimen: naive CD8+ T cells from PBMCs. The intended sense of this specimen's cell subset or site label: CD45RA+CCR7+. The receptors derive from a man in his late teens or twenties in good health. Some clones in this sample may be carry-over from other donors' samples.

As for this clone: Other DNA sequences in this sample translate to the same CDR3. CDR3 amino acids: CASSALYGYTF. CDR3 nucleotides: TGTGCCAGCAGCGCCCTATATGGCTACACCTTC. The chain uses TRBV9 and TRBJ1-2; D is uncertain. The CDR3 loop spans 11 amino acids. V dropped 3 bases and J dropped 5 bases, with 5 bases sitting between them. Per germline, CDR1 SGDLS and CDR2 YYNGEE.

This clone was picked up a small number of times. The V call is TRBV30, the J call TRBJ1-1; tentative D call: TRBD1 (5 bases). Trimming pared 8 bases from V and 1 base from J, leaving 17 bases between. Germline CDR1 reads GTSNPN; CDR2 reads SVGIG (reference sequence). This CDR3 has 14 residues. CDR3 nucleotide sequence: TGTGCCGGGGGTTCCGGGGGGAGGAACACTGAAGCTTTCTTT. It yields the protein CAGGSGGRNTEAFF.

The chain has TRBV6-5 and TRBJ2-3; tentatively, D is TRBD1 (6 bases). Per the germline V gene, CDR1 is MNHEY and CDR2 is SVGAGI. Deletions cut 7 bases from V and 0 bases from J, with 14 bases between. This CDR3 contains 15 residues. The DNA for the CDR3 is TGTGCCAGCAAATTACAGGGTTCTAGCACAGATACGCAGTATTTT. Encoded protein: CASKLQGSSTDTQYF.

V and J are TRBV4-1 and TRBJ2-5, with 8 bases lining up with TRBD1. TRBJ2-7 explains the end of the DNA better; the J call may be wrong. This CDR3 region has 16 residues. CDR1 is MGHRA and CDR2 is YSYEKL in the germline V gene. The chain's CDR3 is CASSQVLDRELYEQYF. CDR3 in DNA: TGCGCCAGCAGCCAAGTTTTGGACAGGGAACTCTACGAGCAGTACTTC.

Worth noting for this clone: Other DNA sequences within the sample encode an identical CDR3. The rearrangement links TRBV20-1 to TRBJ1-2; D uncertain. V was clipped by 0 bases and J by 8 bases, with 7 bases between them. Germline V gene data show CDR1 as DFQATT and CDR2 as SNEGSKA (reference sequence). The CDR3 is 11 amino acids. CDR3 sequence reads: CSAREYGGYTF. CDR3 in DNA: TGCAGTGCTAGAGAATATGGCGGCTACACCTTC.

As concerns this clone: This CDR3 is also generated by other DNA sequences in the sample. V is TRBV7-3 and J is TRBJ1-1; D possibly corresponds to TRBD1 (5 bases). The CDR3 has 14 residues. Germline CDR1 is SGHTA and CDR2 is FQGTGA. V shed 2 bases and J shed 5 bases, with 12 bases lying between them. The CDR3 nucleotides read TGTGCCAGCAGCTTAGGGCAGGGTCGGACTGAAGCTTTCTTT. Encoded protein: CASSLGQGRTEAFF.

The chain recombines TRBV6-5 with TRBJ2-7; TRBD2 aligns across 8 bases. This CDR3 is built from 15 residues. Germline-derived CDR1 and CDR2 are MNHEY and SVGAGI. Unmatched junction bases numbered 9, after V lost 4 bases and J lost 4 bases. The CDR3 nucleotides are TGTGCCAGCAGTTCGACAAGACTAGCGTGGTACGAGCAGTACTTC. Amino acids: CASSSTRLAWYEQYF.

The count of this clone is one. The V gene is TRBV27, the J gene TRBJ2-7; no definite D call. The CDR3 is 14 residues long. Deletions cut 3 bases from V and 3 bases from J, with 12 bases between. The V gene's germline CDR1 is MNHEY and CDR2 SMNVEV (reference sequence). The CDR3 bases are TGTGCCAGCAGTTTCGCAGGAAGCGTCTACGAGCAGTACTTC. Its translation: CASSFAGSVYEQYF.